These 28 T cell receptor beta chains came from one sample sequenced in a study of blood T cell repertoires in COVID-19. Profiled with immunoSEQ multiplex PCR; TCRdb holds only in-frame clones, not every one. The repertoire holds some 140,000 clones, with 65% to 80% as singletons. Material: peripheral blood. The source of these receptors is a man in his sixties with acute or convalescent COVID-19.

The J gene is TRBJ2-7, the V gene TRBV5-5, with D possibly being TRBD1 (6 bases). V was clipped by 0 bases and J by 3 bases, with 10 bases between them. The CDR3 loop spans 14 amino acids. From germline, CDR1 is SGHKS and CDR2 YYEKEE (reference sequence). The CDR3 bases are TGTGCCAGCAGCTTGGACAGGGCCCGCTACGAGCAGTACTTC. Its translation is CASSLDRARYEQYF.

This clone has a single count. The rearrangement joins TRBV7-2 to TRBJ2-1, with 7 bases aligning to TRBD1. The length of the CDR3 is 14 residues. Germline lookup yields CDR1 SGHTA and CDR2 FQGNSA. The V gene end was trimmed by 7 bases and the J gene end by 2 bases; junction bases not matched to a gene: 5. CDR3 residues: CASTRQGTYNEQFF. DNA of the CDR3: TGTGCCAGCACCCGACAGGGAACCTACAATGAGCAGTTCTTC.

This chain connects TRBV19 to TRBJ1-5; D is perhaps TRBD1 (5 bases). The CDR3 consists of 14 residues. V was clipped by 4 bases and J by 6 bases, with 13 bases between them. In germline, CDR1 is LNHDA, CDR2 SQIVND (reference sequence). DNA for the CDR3: TGTGCCAGTAGTAGTACTCAGGGCGGTCAGCCCCAGCATTTT. Translation gives CASSSTQGGQPQHF.

Only a few counts were recorded for this clone. The gene calls are TRBV19 and TRBJ2-5, with 10 bases that match TRBD2. Germline-derived CDR1 and CDR2 are LNHDA and SQIVND (reference sequence). The junction had 11 bases not matched to a gene; V was cut back by 6 bases and J by 1 base. The CDR3 consists of 17 residues. The CDR3 nucleotides are TGTGCCAGTAGAAGTAGCGGGAGGAGGGGTGGCCAAGAGACCCAGTACTTC. Residues: CASRSSGRRGGQETQYF.

This clone was seen a single time. The J gene is TRBJ2-5, the V gene TRBV29-1, with 11 bases aligning to TRBD2. Per the germline V gene, CDR1 is SQVTM and CDR2 is ANQGSEA. V was pared by 1 base and J by 4 bases, with 5 bases of the junction left unmatched. The CDR3 totals 15 residues. CDR3 region: CSVEVTGTSGETQYF. CDR3 coding DNA: TGCAGCGTTGAAGTTACCGGGACTAGCGGAGAGACCCAGTACTTC.

The chain is built from TRBV4-3 and TRBJ2-2; 10 nucleotides agree with TRBD2. Looked up from germline, CDR1 is LGHNA and CDR2 is YSLEER. With 4 bases clipped from V and 6 bases from J, the junction kept 5 bases outside the gene matches. The CDR3 covers 15 residues. CDR3 in DNA: TGCGCCAGCAGCCTACTTCTAGCGGGAGCCGGGGAGCTGTTTTTT. Translation gives CASSLLLAGAGELFF.

The chain recombines TRBV3-1 (or the pseudogene TRBV3-2) with TRBJ2-7; 7 bases line up with TRBD2. The length of the CDR3 is 13 residues. The junction had 5 bases not matched to a gene; V was cut back by 4 bases and J by 5 bases. Germline CDR1 and CDR2: LGHDT and YNNKEL (reference sequence). This CDR3 is CASSLWTRDEQYF. CDR3 bases: TGTGCCAGCAGCCTCTGGACTAGAGACGAGCAGTACTTC.

This chain links TRBV19 with TRBJ1-1, with unresolved D. The CDR3 covers 16 residues. Trimming pared 3 bases from V and 0 bases from J, leaving 14 bases between. Germline loops: CDR1 LNHDA, CDR2 SQIVND (reference sequence). The CDR3 reads CASSMVSVGVNTEAFF. In nucleotides, the CDR3 is TGTGCCAGTAGTATGGTTTCGGTTGGAGTGAACACTGAAGCTTTCTTT.

V gene TRBV9 combines with J gene TRBJ1-1; 8 bases align to TRBD1. The J segment lost 3 bases and the V segment lost 3 bases, leaving 7 bases of the junction unmatched. Germline V gene sequence: CDR1 SGDLS, CDR2 YYNGEE. The CDR3 spans 15 residues. CDR3 region: CASSARTGLDTEAFF. The CDR3 coding sequence is TGTGCCAGCAGCGCCCGGACAGGGTTAGACACTGAAGCTTTCTTT. Variable domain in full (rest from reference TRBV9 and TRBJ1-1): DSGVTQTPKHLITATGQRVTLRCSPRSGDLSVYWYQQSLDQGLQFLIQYYNGEERAKGNILERFSAQQFPDLHSELNLSSLELGDSALYFCASSARTGLDTEAFFGQGTRLTVV.

This rearrangement joins TRBV19 to TRBJ2-4, with a possible D match to TRBD2 (5 bases). Trimming removed 5 bases from V and 2 bases from J, with 13 bases in between. The germline gives CDR1 LNHDA, CDR2 SQIVND (reference sequence). The CDR3 runs to 15 residues. The CDR3 loop reads CASSEKRGSKNIQYF. CDR3 bases: TGTGCCAGTAGTGAGAAACGCGGGTCCAAAAACATTCAGTACTTC.

The chain couples TRBV29-1 to TRBJ2-3, with D unresolved. There are 11 residues in the CDR3. The germline V gene has CDR1 SQVTM and CDR2 ANQGSEA. V was clipped by 4 bases and J by 2 bases, with 4 bases between them. DNA for the CDR3: TGCAGCGTTGCCTACACAGATACGCAGTATTTT. Its translation: CSVAYTDTQYF.

The V gene is TRBV29-1, the J gene TRBJ1-1; 9 bases agree with TRBD1. The CDR3 is 13 amino acids. V was pared by 6 bases and J by 9 bases, with 11 bases of the junction left unmatched. Per germline, CDR1 SQVTM and CDR2 ANQGSEA. This CDR3 is CSVYSPGQGQAFF. DNA of the CDR3: TGCAGCGTCTACTCCCCGGGACAGGGCCAAGCTTTCTTT.

This rearrangement joins TRBV9 to TRBJ2-2; the match to TRBD2 covers 9 bases. The V gene end was trimmed by 0 bases and the J gene end by 8 bases; junction bases not matched to a gene: 5. The V gene's germline CDR1 is SGDLS and CDR2 YYNGEE. The CDR3 covers 15 residues. The CDR3 protein is CASSVETSGRGELFF. CDR3 bases: TGTGCCAGCAGCGTAGAGACTAGCGGTAGAGGGGAGCTGTTTTTT.

This chain links TRBV19 with TRBJ2-1; TRBD2 aligns across 13 bases. V shed 5 bases and J 6 bases; nucleotides not matched to a gene: 7. From germline, CDR1 is LNHDA and CDR2 SQIVND (reference sequence). The CDR3 runs 16 residues. In nucleotides, the CDR3 is TGTGCCAGTAGTCACAGGACTAGCGGGAGCTTCAATGAGCAGTTCTTC. This translates into CASSHRTSGSFNEQFF. Together with reference TRBV19 and TRBJ2-1, the CDR3 gives the full variable domain: DGGITQSPKYLFRKEGQNVTLSCEQNLNHDAMYWYRQDPGQGLRLIYYSQIVNDFQKGDIAEGYSVSREKKESFPLTVTSAQKNPTAFYLCASSHRTSGSFNEQFFGPGTRLTVL.

This chain joins TRBV6-2 or TRBV6-3 and TRBJ1-5; TRBD1 matches 10 bases. The junction had 5 bases not matched to a gene; V was cut back by 6 bases and J by 6 bases. CDR1 and CDR2 from the germline V gene are MNHEY and SVGEGT. The CDR3 has 14 residues. In nucleotides, the CDR3 is TGTGCCAGCAGACCTGGACAGGGGGGTCAGCCCCAGCATTTT. Its translation: CASRPGQGGQPQHF.

The chain combines TRBV2 with TRBJ2-5; D perhaps matches TRBD2 (5 bases). V shed 0 bases and J shed 4 bases, with 15 bases lying between them. Germline-derived CDR1 and CDR2 are SNHLY and FYNNEI. The CDR3 is made up of 16 amino acids. CDR3 in DNA: TGTGCCAGCAGTGAAGCGCTTCCGGGGAAGGGAGAGACCCAGTACTTC. It specifies CASSEALPGKGETQYF.

The chain uses TRBV19 and TRBJ2-1; the match to TRBD1 covers 8 bases. V dropped 5 bases and J dropped 10; count of bases not matched to a gene: 13. The germline V gene has CDR1 LNHDA and CDR2 SQIVND (reference sequence). CDR3 length equals 15 residues. The CDR3 loop is CASSPPGQASREQFF. In DNA, the CDR3 is TGTGCCAGTAGTCCTCCGGGACAGGCGTCTCGGGAGCAGTTCTTC.

This clone turned up a few times. The chain couples TRBV18 to TRBJ1-5; D call uncertain. The germline CDR1 and CDR2 sequences are KGHSH and LQKENI. The V end was cut by 5 bases, the J end by 3 bases, with 14 bases between. The CDR3 has 15 residues. CDR3 in DNA: TGTGCCAGCTCAAGCGGTCTGAGCCCCAATCAGCCCCAGCATTTT. The encoded protein is CASSSGLSPNQPQHF. Full variable domain (rest looked up from reference TRBV18 and TRBJ1-5): NAGVMQNPRHLVRRRGQEARLRCSPMKGHSHVYWYRQLPEEGLKFMVYLQKENIIDESGMPKERFSAEFPKEGPSILRIQQVVRGDSAAYFCASSSGLSPNQPQHFGDGTRLSIL.

The chain links TRBV5-1 to TRBJ1-1; 7 nucleotides match TRBD1. The trim removed 0 bases at V and 1 base at J, leaving 6 bases unmatched. Germline V gene sequence: CDR1 SGHRS, CDR2 YFSETQ. CDR3 length: 16 residues. CDR3 protein: CASSLEIRGRNTEAFF. The DNA of the CDR3 is TGCGCCAGCAGCTTGGAGATAAGGGGGCGGAACACTGAAGCTTTCTTT.

This clone was seen more than once but under ten times. V is TRBV27 and J is TRBJ2-2, with D uncertain. V lost 3 bases and J lost 6, with 5 bases in between. The length of the CDR3 is 12 residues. Germline V gene lookup returns CDR1 MNHEY and CDR2 SMNVEV (reference sequence). The CDR3 protein is CASSFNSGELFF. The CDR3 DNA follows: TGTGCCAGCAGTTTTAATTCCGGGGAGCTGTTTTTT.

The chain joins TRBV28 to TRBJ2-5, with 10 bases identical to TRBD2. Germline CDR1 is MDHEN and CDR2 is SYDVKM. CDR3 length: 16 residues. The trim removed 2 bases at V and 5 bases at J, leaving 8 bases unmatched. CDR3 protein: CASSLVGLAVGETQYF. The CDR3, as DNA: TGTGCCAGCAGTTTAGTCGGACTAGCGGTGGGGGAGACCCAGTACTTC.

This clone turned up a few times. For the CDR3, the DNA is TGTGCCAGTCGAACCTTGGACAGGGGGAATGAAAAACTGTTTTTT. Translated, it gives CASRTLDRGNEKLFF. J is TRBJ1-4 and V is TRBV19; 10 bases match TRBD1. V lost 8 bases and J lost 5; bases outside the gene matches: 8. The V gene's germline CDR1 is LNHDA and CDR2 SQIVND (reference sequence). The CDR3 is 15 amino acids.

This chain connects TRBV6-5 to TRBJ1-6; unclear D gene. The V gene lost 6 bases and the J gene lost 4 bases, with 13 bases spanning the gap. The CDR3 has 15 residues. CDR1 and CDR2 (germline): MNHEY, SVGAGI. CDR3 protein: CASREEGAYNSPLHF. CDR3 coding DNA: TGTGCCAGCAGGGAGGAGGGAGCGTATAATTCACCCCTCCACTTT.

This clone was seen more than once but under ten times. J is TRBJ1-2 and V is TRBV3-1 (or the pseudogene TRBV3-2), with 7 positions matching TRBD1. The CDR3 loop spans 17 amino acids. With V trimmed by 4 bases and J by 0 bases, 11 bases remained unmatched. Germline CDR1 and CDR2: LGHDT and YNNKEL (reference sequence). CDR3 in amino acids: CASSRARGAFTNYGYTF. The CDR3 DNA follows: TGTGCCAGCAGCCGGGCCAGGGGGGCGTTTACTAACTATGGCTACACCTTC.

CDR3 DNA sequence: TGTGCCAGCAGCAAAACATTGAAGTCGGACAGGGGGTTTTCCTTTTGGGAGCAGTACTTC. As protein: CASSKTLKSDRGFSFWEQYF. V gene TRBV21-1 combines with J gene TRBJ2-7; TRBD1 is taken as the D call from the table, unchecked against the DNA. TRBV21-1 is a known pseudogene. The length of the CDR3 is 20 residues.

The rearrangement links TRBV6-2 or TRBV6-3 to TRBJ1-3; weak D call: TRBD1 (5 bases). Per germline, CDR1 MNHEY and CDR2 SVGEGT. The V and J ends lost 8 bases and 0 bases respectively, with 11 bases between them. The CDR3 sequence is 14 residues long. CDR3 nucleotides: TGTGCCAGCCGTTCGGGGGGCTCTGGAAACACCATATATTTT. Residues: CASRSGGSGNTIYF.

The chain couples TRBV5-1 to TRBJ1-2, with D possibly TRBD1 on 6 matching bases. The CDR3 has 15 residues. Germline loops: CDR1 SGHRS, CDR2 YFSETQ. Trimming removed 3 bases from V and 6 bases from J, with 18 bases in between. CDR3 residues: CASSSPGQGPNGYTF. In DNA form, the CDR3 reads TGCGCCAGCAGCTCACCGGGACAAGGGCCAAATGGCTACACCTTC.

The rearrangement joins TRBV25-1 to TRBJ2-7; 12 nucleotides match TRBD2. CDR3 length equals 16 residues. Trimming at V came to 0 bases and at J to 4 bases, leaving 4 bases not matched to a gene. Germline CDR1 MGHDK, CDR2 SYGVNS. DNA for the CDR3: TGTGCCAGCAGTGAATATCCTAGCGGGAGGGGTTACGAGCAGTACTTC. It encodes CASSEYPSGRGYEQYF.